Below are 2 T cell receptor beta chains sequenced from a single sample in a study of T cell repertoires in cytomegalovirus infection. Each CDR3 protein gets one entry after TCRdb re-called the reads with MiXCR. Here the sample spans about 740,000 distinct CDR3 sequences, 35% being singletons. Sequencing was carried out using PBMCs. The receptors shown here come from a human donor in good health (CMV status not recorded). Some clones in this sample may be carry-over from other donors' samples.

The chain has TRBV28 and TRBJ2-7; 13 bases match TRBD2. Trimming cost V 6 bases and J 2 bases; bases outside gene matches: 7. Per the germline V gene, CDR1 is MDHEN and CDR2 is SYDVKM. This CDR3 comprises 16 residues. CDR3 in amino acids: CASSPTSGGITYEQYF. The DNA for the CDR3 is TGTGCCAGCAGCCCGACTAGCGGGGGGATAACCTACGAGCAGTACTTC.

The J gene is TRBJ1-2, the V gene TRBV2; 7 bases align to TRBD1. V gave up 11 bases and J gave up 4 bases; unmatched junction bases: 13. The CDR3 length is 14 residues. Germline lookup yields CDR1 SNHLY and CDR2 FYNNEI. The CDR3 coding sequence is TGTGCCGGTCGACAGGGCCGTGAGGGCTATGGCTACACCTTC. Its protein product is CAGRQGREGYGYTF.